Below are 27 T cell receptor beta chains sequenced from a single sample in a study of CD8+ T cells in alopecia areata. Treatment here: oral pan-JAK inhibitor, 5-10 mg twice daily. Sequencing used cDNA as its template, made by extracting RNA and reverse transcribing it. Method: immunoSEQ multiplex PCR; TCRdb's copy keeps in-frame clones and lacks some. Here the sample spans around 140,000 clones, 45% to 60% being singletons. The sample here was CD8+ T cells sorted from blood, taken at week 4, from a patient treated with tofacitinib. The receptors shown here come from a human donor with alopecia areata.

The chain has TRBV7-9 and TRBJ2-1; 10 bases fit TRBD1. This CDR3 spans 13 amino acids. J lost 6 bases, V lost 4 bases, and 0 bases had no gene match. Germline V gives CDR1 SEHNR, CDR2 FQNEAQ (reference sequence). CDR3 amino acids: CASSWTGGNEQFF. As DNA, the CDR3 is TGTGCCAGCAGCTGGACAGGGGGCAATGAGCAGTTCTTC.

This chain joins TRBV29-1 and TRBJ2-2; D ambiguous. Germline V gene sequence: CDR1 SQVTM, CDR2 ANQGSEA. Trimming pared 7 bases from V and 4 bases from J, leaving 7 bases between. The CDR3 length is 11 residues. CDR3 sequence: CSASITGELFF. The CDR3 coding sequence is TGCAGCGCCTCCATCACCGGGGAGCTGTTTTTT.

V usage is TRBV30 and J usage is TRBJ1-1, with D perhaps matching TRBD1 (6 bases). Per germline, CDR1 GTSNPN and CDR2 SVGIG (reference sequence). Trimming cost V 3 bases and J 1 base, with 15 bases left between them. The CDR3 covers 15 residues. This CDR3 is CAWRAQGRENTEAFF. DNA of the CDR3: TGTGCCTGGAGGGCCCAGGGGCGGGAGAACACTGAAGCTTTCTTT.

The CDR3 is CASSFLQGVYTGELFF. CDR3 DNA: TGTGCCAGCAGCTTTCTCCAGGGGGTTTACACCGGGGAGCTGTTTTTT. V usage is TRBV13 and J usage is TRBJ2-2; 7 bases line up with TRBD1. This CDR3 is built from 16 residues. V shed 3 bases, J shed 3 bases, and the junction held 7 bases outside the gene matches. Germline V gene sequence: CDR1 PRHDT, CDR2 FYEKMQ (reference sequence).

This clone was observed at least ten times. V gene TRBV6-4 combines with J gene TRBJ2-2; D call uncertain. Trimming stripped 3 bases from V and 5 bases from J, with 7 bases between. Germline V CDR1 and CDR2: MRHNA, SNTAGT. This CDR3 is built from 13 residues. The CDR3 nucleotides read TGTGCCAGCAGTGAGGATTCAACCGGGGAGCTGTTTTTT. Residues: CASSEDSTGELFF.

The chain has TRBV27 and TRBJ1-6, with unresolved D. The CDR3 runs 13 residues. The V gene's germline CDR1 is MNHEY and CDR2 SMNVEV (reference sequence). V was clipped by 8 bases and J by 9 bases, with 14 bases between them. The CDR3 sequence is CASRAGSGSPLHF. In DNA form, the CDR3 reads TGTGCCAGCCGGGCCGGGTCGGGTTCACCCCTCCACTTT.

This clone was counted between two and nine times. This sample includes further DNA sequences coding for the same CDR3. The rearrangement links TRBV7-2 to TRBJ2-3, with 7 bases that match TRBD1. Germline V gives CDR1 SGHTA, CDR2 FQGNSA. J gave up 0 bases and V 1 base, and 4 bases lay outside the gene matches. The CDR3 spans 16 residues. The DNA of the CDR3 is TGTGCCAGCAGCTTAGGCCCGGGACAGAGCACAGATACGCAGTATTTT. This sequence encodes CASSLGPGQSTDTQYF.

This chain links TRBV7-9 with TRBJ2-1, with 10 bases lining up with TRBD1. The junction had 6 bases not matched to a gene; V was cut back by 4 bases and J by 6 bases. Per the germline V gene, CDR1 is SEHNR and CDR2 is FQNEAQ (reference sequence). The length of the CDR3 is 15 residues. The DNA for the CDR3 is TGTGCCAGCAGCTATCGACAGGGGGCCTCCAATGAGCAGTTCTTC. Protein: CASSYRQGASNEQFF.

This clone was seen a handful of times. This sequence joins TRBV6-5 and TRBJ1-3; D is unclear. The CDR3 has 14 residues. V dropped 7 bases and J dropped 0 bases, with 10 bases sitting between them. Per the germline V gene, CDR1 is MNHEY and CDR2 is SVGAGI. In nucleotides, the CDR3 is TGTGCCAGCACAGCACGGCTCTCTGGAAACACCATATATTTT. This codes for CASTARLSGNTIYF.

The chain is built from TRBV27 and TRBJ2-6, with 8 bases lining up with TRBD1. The germline V gene encodes CDR1 MNHEY and CDR2 SMNVEV (reference sequence). This CDR3 has 17 amino acids. Trimming at V came to 5 bases and at J to 0 bases, leaving 6 bases not matched to a gene. CDR3 amino acids: CASSPSRGPSGANVLTF. The CDR3 region has the DNA TGTGCCAGCAGTCCTTCCAGGGGGCCCTCTGGGGCCAACGTCCTGACTTTC.

By frequency in the sample, this clone is medium-sized. The rearrangement uses TRBV7-9 and TRBJ1-4, with D perhaps TRBD1 (6 bases). This CDR3 has 15 amino acids. Looked up from germline, CDR1 is SEHNR and CDR2 is FQNEAQ (reference sequence). V lost 2 bases and J lost 4, with 11 bases in between. The CDR3 DNA is TGTGCCAGCAGCTTATGGGGGGGCCATAATGAAAAACTGTTTTTT. Its translation: CASSLWGGHNEKLFF. Full variable domain (rest looked up from reference TRBV7-9 and TRBJ1-4): DTGVSQNPRHKITKRGQNVTFRCDPISEHNRLYWYRQTLGQGPEFLTYFQNEAQLEKSRLLSDRFSAERPKGSFSTLEIQRTEQGDSAMYLCASSLWGGHNEKLFFGSGTQLSVL.

The chain recombines TRBV6-5 with TRBJ1-5, with D uncertain. The CDR3 covers 13 residues. Germline assignment: CDR1 MNHEY and CDR2 SVGAGI. V was cut by 6 bases and J by 0 bases, with 6 bases left in between. This CDR3 is CASRRHSNQPQHF. The CDR3, as DNA: TGTGCCAGCAGAAGACATAGCAATCAGCCCCAGCATTTT.

This rearrangement joins TRBV15 to TRBJ2-3, with TRBD2 matching over 7 bases. The germline V gene has CDR1 LNHNV and CDR2 YYDKDF (reference sequence). The junction had 8 bases not matched to a gene; V was cut back by 10 bases and J by 4 bases. The CDR3 loop spans 13 amino acids. The CDR3 here is CASRGLKADTQYF. In nucleotides, the CDR3 is TGTGCCAGTAGGGGACTAAAGGCAGATACGCAGTATTTT.

The chain employs TRBV7-9 and TRBJ2-1; D gene uncertain. The ends were cut back, 7 bases at V and 1 base at J, with 8 bases in the middle. The CDR3 covers 13 residues. Germline V gene sequence: CDR1 SEHNR, CDR2 FQNEAQ (reference sequence). The CDR3 nucleotides are TGTGCCAGCACCTTTTGGTCCTACAATGAGCAGTTCTTC. This encodes CASTFWSYNEQFF.

The chain carries TRBV11-2 and TRBJ2-1, with a tentative D call TRBD2 (5 bases). Germline loops: CDR1 SGHAT, CDR2 FQNNGV. V was trimmed by 1 base and J by 5 bases, leaving 18 bases between them. CDR3 length equals 17 residues. The CDR3 DNA follows: TGTGCCAGCAGCTTAGCCCCCGCCCCTAGCAGGCACAATGAGCAGTTCTTC. Translating gives CASSLAPAPSRHNEQFF.

This chain connects TRBV27 to TRBJ2-7; 10 positions match TRBD1. Germline CDR1 and CDR2: MNHEY and SMNVEV (reference sequence). There are 15 residues in the CDR3. V dropped 4 bases and J dropped 5; count of bases not matched to a gene: 8. For the CDR3, the DNA is TGTGCCAGCAGTTCGGGCATCGGGACAGGGGACGAGCAGTACTTC. Its translation: CASSSGIGTGDEQYF.

This clone appeared once. V is TRBV11-2 and J is TRBJ2-7; D may match TRBD1 or TRBD2 (5 bases each). Germline V gives CDR1 SGHAT, CDR2 FQNNGV. The CDR3 is made up of 14 amino acids. Trimming left V 6 bases short and J 4 bases short, with 16 bases between. The CDR3 spells CASSQTGRLYEQYF. As DNA, the CDR3 is TGTGCCAGCAGTCAAACGGGACGGTTGTACGAGCAGTACTTC. The full variable domain, with the rest looked up from reference TRBV11-2 and TRBJ2-7, is EAGVAQSPRYKIIEKRQSVAFWCNPISGHATLYWYQQILGQGPKLLIQFQNNGVVDDSQLPKDRFSAERLKGVDSTLKIQPAKLEDSAVYLCASSQTGRLYEQYFGPGTRLTVT.

This CDR3 is CASSHRQNSYEQYF. DNA of the CDR3: TGCGCCAGCAGCCATCGACAGAACTCCTACGAGCAGTACTTC. The gene calls are TRBV4-1 and TRBJ2-7, with a possible D match to TRBD1 (5 bases). V lost 3 bases and J 0 bases, leaving 9 bases between the germline ends. This CDR3 spans 14 amino acids. The germline V gene encodes CDR1 MGHRA and CDR2 YSYEKL.

This clone came up a few times. The rearrangement joins TRBV27 to TRBJ1-1; D is unclear. Germline V gene sequence: CDR1 MNHEY, CDR2 SMNVEV (reference sequence). Trimming shortened V by 3 bases and J by 0 bases, and 8 bases separated the two germline ends. The CDR3 loop spans 14 amino acids. The CDR3 region is CASSFGGLNTEAFF. The CDR3 DNA reads TGTGCCAGCAGTTTCGGTGGGTTGAACACTGAAGCTTTCTTT.

The genes are TRBV18 and TRBJ2-7, with 7 positions matching TRBD1. The germline V gene encodes CDR1 KGHSH and CDR2 LQKENI. CDR3 length equals 13 residues. The V gene end was trimmed by 3 bases and the J gene end by 3 bases; junction bases not matched to a gene: 2. CDR3 coding DNA: TGTGCCAGCTCACCCCGGGACAGCTACGAGCAGTACTTC. Protein product: CASSPRDSYEQYF.

The J gene is TRBJ1-2, the V gene TRBV13, with TRBD1 matching 10 bases. Germline V gene sequence: CDR1 PRHDT, CDR2 FYEKMQ (reference sequence). Trimming took 0 bases from V and 0 from J; bases not matched to a gene: 4. The CDR3 has 17 amino acids. CDR3 protein: CASSLGFGTGANYGYTF. The CDR3 DNA sequence: TGTGCCAGCAGCTTAGGCTTTGGGACAGGGGCTAACTATGGCTACACCTTC.

The V gene is TRBV29-1, the J gene TRBJ1-1, with a possible D match to TRBD1 (6 bases). V was pared by 8 bases and J by 1 base, with 11 bases between. Germline CDR1 and CDR2: SQVTM and ANQGSEA. The CDR3 totals 12 residues. The CDR3: CSSLGANTEAFF. The DNA of the CDR3 is TGCAGCTCACTGGGGGCGAACACTGAAGCTTTCTTT.

The chain has TRBV6-5 and TRBJ1-2; D unresolved. V gave up 2 bases and J gave up 2 bases, with 9 bases separating them. In germline, CDR1 is MNHEY, CDR2 SVGAGI. This CDR3 spans 14 amino acids. The CDR3 reads CASSYIAWNYGYTF. CDR3 coding DNA: TGTGCCAGCAGTTACATCGCGTGGAACTATGGCTACACCTTC.

This clone showed up just a few times. This chain connects TRBV7-3 to TRBJ2-7; tentatively, D is TRBD2 (6 bases). CDR1 is SGHTA and CDR2 is FQGTGA in the germline V gene. The germline V and J ends were trimmed by 3 bases and 3 bases, with 9 bases remaining between them. This CDR3 is built from 13 residues. The CDR3 loop reads CASSFGGSYEQYF. As DNA, the CDR3 is TGTGCCAGCAGCTTTGGGGGGAGCTACGAGCAGTACTTC.

The chain employs TRBV27 and TRBJ2-7, with D possibly TRBD1 on 7 matching bases. Looked up from germline, CDR1 is MNHEY and CDR2 is SMNVEV (reference sequence). The CDR3 spans 14 residues. Trimming took 2 bases from V and 5 from J, leaving 13 bases between them. The CDR3: CASSLSVRGDEQYF. CDR3 coding DNA: TGTGCCAGCAGTTTAAGCGTCAGGGGGGACGAGCAGTACTTC.

The chain has TRBV9 and TRBJ2-3, with no clear D. This CDR3 has 15 residues. The V gene lost 6 bases and the J gene lost 0 bases, with 14 bases spanning the gap. Looked up from germline, CDR1 is SGDLS and CDR2 is YYNGEE. CDR3 sequence (DNA): TGTGCCAGCAACCTAGACGGGTATAGCACAGATACGCAGTATTTT. This sequence encodes CASNLDGYSTDTQYF.

The V and J genes are TRBV6-5 and TRBJ1-2, with D hard to call. The CDR3 totals 14 residues. CDR1 MNHEY and CDR2 SVGAGI come from the germline V gene. Trimming removed 5 bases from V and 6 bases from J, with 16 bases in between. CDR3 sequence reads: CASSPTVVRDGYTF. CDR3 bases: TGTGCCAGCAGTCCAACCGTGGTTCGAGATGGCTACACCTTC.